The present T cell receptor beta chain was sequenced within a study of blood T cell repertoires in COVID-19 (TCRdb year 2020). Context from the whole study: Collaborator samples came from the United States, Italy and Spain and covered acute and convalescent phases of COVID-19. The repertoires were released in a freely available public database meant as a resource for research on the immune response to SARS-CoV-2. Where available, HLA class I and class II types were taken from metadata supplied by the sample provider and were not determined by assay-based typing. Sample metadata almost always included a de-identified subject ID, COVID-19 status, age in years and sex. Deeply sampled blood TCRbeta repertoires from subjects exposed to, actively infected with, or recovered from COVID-19 were included in the dataset. Samples were obtained from the ongoing ImmuneRACE study (first 160 participants) and from 1,000 to 1,500 subjects provided by 6 global collaborators. The prospective study material was composed of cDNA or gDNA derived from T cells, B-cell-depleted T cells, or PBMCs. The research as a whole found: The amount of clinical and demographic metadata varied by source and participant and was provided uncurated.

Concerning this clone itself: Its binding antigen is unknown. No base qualities exist here, and no much larger clone lies one base off it.

V is clipped by 2 bases and J by 8 bases, and the sequence between their germline boundaries is 6 bases long. Its CDR3 holds 11 amino acids, cysteine through phenylalanine. The retained sequence is limited to the CDR3, 33 bases, with the frame set at the first base. TCRbeta CDR3 regions were amplified from genomic DNA using the immunoSEQ Assay, a bias-controlled multiplex PCR. The paper's processing steps were these. Within the assay, amplification of reference gene primers was used to estimate how many nucleated cells each sample contained. Sequence reads were collapsed and filtered to measure the absolute abundance of every unique TCRbeta CDR3 rearrangement. Productive Simpson clonality was computed per sample as the square root of Simpson's diversity index over productive rearrangements. The source is immuneACCESS, and TCRdb retained only in-frame sequences with V and J called. Part of the clones is not carried over; for the studies checked, unresolved V genes explain less than half of this, and the remainder is unexplained. The V and J calls and clone size come from that table; D and trimming were worked out from the DNA. In this sample the table shows around 300,000 clones, nearly 90% of which occur a single time. The ten most abundant clones make up almost 9.5% of the sample.

Participants in the prospective study were enrolled through a virtual design, were aged about 18 to 90 years, and lived in roughly 24 United States geographic areas. To assign participants to cohorts, the prospective study relied on clinical history that participants themselves reported in a screening survey and a study questionnaire. Recovered participants in ImmuneRACE Cohort 3 were defined as having two consecutive negative NP/OP PCR tests, clearance from a healthcare professional, or resolution of symptoms. Mobile phlebotomists in the prospective study collected whole blood, serum and a nasopharyngeal or oropharyngeal swab from every participant. Prospective study participants could optionally give additional blood draws and questionnaires over a roughly 2-month period. Before DNA extraction, prospective study blood samples were shipped either frozen or at room temperature.

The TCR originated in a woman in her twenties or thirties who had recovered from COVID-19. This sequence uses TRBV23-1 and TRBJ1-1; possibly the D gene is TRBD1, per 6 matching bases. TRBV23-1 is recorded as an ORF, its role being uncertain. The sample taken for sequencing was PBMCs or T cells enriched from blood (not recorded which). The CDR3 is CASSQTGEAFF. The DNA reads as follows: TGCGCCAGCAGTCAAACAGGGGAAGCTTTCTTT.